Listed below are T cell receptor beta chains from one sample, sequenced in a study of shared clonotypes between healthy human individuals. Generated by immunoSEQ multiplex PCR, the TCRdb table keeps only in-frame clones and is missing some. The sample consists of around 700,000 clones, more than 70% of them appearing once. The specimen sequenced was memory CD4+ T cells sorted from blood. Receptors originate from a woman in her 30s in good health. Each CDR3 is given with its conserved first and last residue. A D gene is named only where the DNA matches it firmly. The listing skips clone size in some rows; elsewhere it reads once, few, many or a size class.

D gene: TRBD2; clone size: NA; V gene: TRBV7-3; J gene: TRBJ2-1; CDR3 DNA: TGTGCCAGCAGCCGTAGCGGGAGGGCCGACAATGAGCAGTTCTTC; CDR3 protein: CASSRSGRADNEQFF
D gene: NA; clone size: NA; V gene: TRBV30; J gene: TRBJ1-5; CDR3 DNA: TGTGCCCGAAAGGGGAATCAGCCCCAGCATTTT; CDR3 protein: CARKGNQPQHF
D gene: TRBD2; clone size: NA; V gene: TRBV5-1; J gene: TRBJ2-5; CDR3 DNA: TGCGCCAGCAGTTCCGGGACTAGAGGACCTCAAGAGACCCAGTACTTC; CDR3 protein: CASSSGTRGPQETQYF
D gene: NA; clone size: NA; V gene: TRBV10-3; J gene: TRBJ2-7; CDR3 DNA: TGTGCCATCAGTGCTCCCGACCGGTACGTCGAGCAGTACTTC; CDR3 protein: CAISAPDRYVEQYF
D gene: NA; clone size: NA; V gene: TRBV5-4; J gene: TRBJ1-2; CDR3 DNA: TGTGCCAGCAGCCCAAGGGGGGCTGGGGTCGGCGGCTACACCTTC; CDR3 protein: CASSPRGAGVGGYTF
D gene: TRBD1; clone size: few; V gene: TRBV19; J gene: TRBJ1-5; CDR3 DNA: TGTGCCAGTACATCGGGACAGAGGAATCAGCCCCAGCATTTT; CDR3 protein: CASTSGQRNQPQHF
D gene: NA; clone size: NA; V gene: TRBV30; J gene: TRBJ1-5; CDR3 DNA: TGTGCCTGCCCTCAACCCTATTTCAGGGCAACTCAGCCCCAGCATTTT; CDR3 protein: CACPQPYFRATQPQHF
D gene: NA; clone size: NA; V gene: TRBV5-6; J gene: TRBJ1-2; CDR3 DNA: TGTGCCACCAACTTATTCCGGGCTACTGGCTACACCTTC; CDR3 protein: CATNLFRATGYTF
D gene: TRBD2; clone size: NA; V gene: TRBV5-1; J gene: TRBJ2-7; CDR3 DNA: TGCGCCAGCAGCATAAGAGCGGGAGACACGTCCTACGAGCAGTACTTC; CDR3 protein: CASSIRAGDTSYEQYF
D gene: NA; clone size: NA; V gene: TRBV5-1; J gene: TRBJ2-2; CDR3 DNA: TGCGCCAGCAGCTTGGCCGGACACGGGGAGCTGTTTTTT; CDR3 protein: CASSLAGHGELFF
D gene: NA; clone size: NA; V gene: TRBV5-1; J gene: TRBJ2-1; CDR3 DNA: TGCGCCAGCAGCTTGGACAGCTACAATGAGCAGTTCTTC; CDR3 protein: CASSLDSYNEQFF
D gene: NA; clone size: NA; V gene: TRBV5-5; J gene: TRBJ1-5; CDR3 DNA: TGTGCCAGCAGCTTGTTGGGGCAGGATTATCAGCCCCAGCATTTT; CDR3 protein: CASSLLGQDYQPQHF
D gene: NA; clone size: few; V gene: TRBV29-1; J gene: TRBJ2-3; CDR3 DNA: TGCAGCGTTGGTGCAGGGGCCGTGAATACGCAGTATTTT; CDR3 protein: CSVGAGAVNTQYF
D gene: NA; clone size: few; V gene: TRBV6-1; J gene: TRBJ2-1; CDR3 DNA: TGTGCCAGCAGGCCCGGGATCGCCTACAATGAGCAGTTCTTC; CDR3 protein: CASRPGIAYNEQFF
D gene: NA; clone size: few; V gene: TRBV10-3; J gene: TRBJ2-1; CDR3 DNA: TGTGCCATCAGTGACCGGACTTCCTACAATGAGCAGTTCTTC; CDR3 protein: CAISDRTSYNEQFF
D gene: NA; clone size: NA; V gene: TRBV9; J gene: TRBJ2-3; CDR3 DNA: TGTGCCAGCAGCGTAGGGGTAGGGCCAGATACGCAGTATTTT; CDR3 protein: CASSVGVGPDTQYF
D gene: NA; clone size: NA; V gene: TRBV6-5; J gene: TRBJ1-2; CDR3 DNA: TGTGCCAGCAGTTACTCGGGAACCTATGGCTACACCTTC; CDR3 protein: CASSYSGTYGYTF
D gene: NA; clone size: NA; V gene: TRBV2; J gene: TRBJ1-4; CDR3 DNA: TGTGCCAGCAGCCCCGGGGGCGCAGGGAGGCGTGAAAAACTGTTTTTT; CDR3 protein: CASSPGGAGRREKLFF
D gene: NA; clone size: NA; V gene: TRBV11-2; J gene: TRBJ2-3; CDR3 DNA: TGTGCCAGCAGCTGGCTAGTAGTCGGCACAGATACGCAGTATTTT; CDR3 protein: CASSWLVVGTDTQYF
D gene: NA; clone size: NA; V gene: TRBV28; J gene: TRBJ1-5; CDR3 DNA: TGTGCCAGCAGCTACGACAGCTTAGGCGATCAGCCCCAGCATTTT; CDR3 protein: CASSYDSLGDQPQHF
D gene: TRBD1; clone size: NA; V gene: TRBV19; J gene: TRBJ2-1; CDR3 DNA: TGTGCCAGTAGTACTGGACAGGTGTACAATGAGCAGTTCTTC; CDR3 protein: CASSTGQVYNEQFF
D gene: TRBD1; clone size: NA; V gene: TRBV5-4; J gene: TRBJ2-1; CDR3 DNA: TGTGCCAGCAGCTTGGGGGACAGTGAGCGTAGTGAGCAGTTCTTC; CDR3 protein: CASSLGDSERSEQFF
D gene: NA; clone size: many; V gene: TRBV28; J gene: TRBJ1-2; CDR3 DNA: TGTGCCAGCAGTTTATTATGGCAGGGTGATGGCTACACCTTC; CDR3 protein: CASSLLWQGDGYTF
D gene: TRBD1; clone size: NA; V gene: TRBV6-5; J gene: TRBJ2-3; CDR3 DNA: TGTGCCAGCAGTACAGGGGCCGGAGATACGCAGTATTTT; CDR3 protein: CASSTGAGDTQYF
D gene: NA; clone size: many; V gene: TRBV6-5; J gene: TRBJ2-3; CDR3 DNA: TGTGCCAGCAGTTACTACCTAGGGGGGGATACGCAGTATTTT; CDR3 protein: CASSYYLGGDTQYF
D gene: TRBD2; clone size: NA; V gene: TRBV9; J gene: TRBJ2-7; CDR3 DNA: TGTGCCAGCAGCCCCCAAGAGACTAGCGGGAGTAAATACGCCTACGAGCAGTACTTC; CDR3 protein: CASSPQETSGSKYAYEQYF
D gene: NA; clone size: NA; V gene: TRBV19; J gene: TRBJ1-2; CDR3 DNA: TGTGCCAGTAGTCTCGAGACACCTTATGGCTACACCTTC; CDR3 protein: CASSLETPYGYTF
D gene: TRBD2; clone size: NA; V gene: TRBV28; J gene: TRBJ2-1; CDR3 DNA: TGTGCCAGCAGTCCGGGACTAGGTAACAATGAGCAGTTCTTC; CDR3 protein: CASSPGLGNNEQFF
D gene: NA; clone size: NA; V gene: TRBV7-8; J gene: TRBJ2-5; CDR3 DNA: TGTGCCAGCAGTCCCATTATGGGGGTCCAAGAGACCCAGTACTTC; CDR3 protein: CASSPIMGVQETQYF
D gene: TRBD1; clone size: NA; V gene: TRBV2; J gene: TRBJ2-7; CDR3 DNA: TGTGCCAGCAGTCCCGACAGGGGGGCTTCGGAGCAGTACTTC; CDR3 protein: CASSPDRGASEQYF
D gene: NA; clone size: NA; V gene: TRBV7-3; J gene: TRBJ1-3; CDR3 DNA: TGTGCCAGCAGCTTAAGAGAGGGTTCTGGAAACACCATATATTTT; CDR3 protein: CASSLREGSGNTIYF
D gene: NA; clone size: few; V gene: TRBV15; J gene: TRBJ2-5; CDR3 DNA: TGTGCCACCAGCAGAGATTGGGAGACCCAGTACTTC; CDR3 protein: CATSRDWETQYF
D gene: NA; clone size: NA; V gene: TRBV11-3; J gene: TRBJ2-1; CDR3 DNA: TGTGCCAGCAGCTTAGGTGACCCTGTTGGGGAGCAGTTCTTC; CDR3 protein: CASSLGDPVGEQFF
D gene: NA; clone size: NA; V gene: TRBV9; J gene: TRBJ2-5; CDR3 DNA: TGTGCCAGCAGCGTGTCTGTCGGGACAATGATAGACCAAGAGACCCAGTACTTC; CDR3 protein: CASSVSVGTMIDQETQYF
D gene: NA; clone size: NA; V gene: TRBV6-4; J gene: TRBJ1-2; CDR3 DNA: TGTGCCAGCAGTGACGGGTTGTCAGGGGAGTTCGGCTACACCTTC; CDR3 protein: CASSDGLSGEFGYTF
D gene: NA; clone size: NA; V gene: TRBV27; J gene: TRBJ2-7; CDR3 DNA: TGTGCCAGCGGGTTCTCCTACGAGCAGTACTTC; CDR3 protein: CASGFSYEQYF
D gene: NA; clone size: NA; V gene: TRBV28; J gene: TRBJ1-4; CDR3 DNA: TGTGCCAGCAGTCAGAGGCAGGGGCCGACAACTAATGAAAAACTGTTTTTT; CDR3 protein: CASSQRQGPTTNEKLFF
D gene: TRBD1; clone size: once; V gene: TRBV19; J gene: TRBJ1-2; CDR3 DNA: TGTGCCAGTAGTCCTAGACATTACTCCAGAGGGGGCGCTAACTATGGCTACACCTTC; CDR3 protein: CASSPRHYSRGGANYGYTF
D gene: NA; clone size: NA; V gene: TRBV19; J gene: TRBJ2-1; CDR3 DNA: TGTGCCAGTAACTACGGGGACGTAGATGAGCAGTTCTTC; CDR3 protein: CASNYGDVDEQFF
D gene: NA; clone size: NA; V gene: TRBV5-1; J gene: TRBJ1-1; CDR3 DNA: TGCGCCAGCAGCTTGGACGGCGAAGCTTTCTTT; CDR3 protein: CASSLDGEAFF
D gene: NA; clone size: NA; V gene: TRBV27; J gene: TRBJ2-6; CDR3 DNA: TGTGCCAGCAGCCGGGGGTCCGGGGCCAACGTCCTGACTTTC; CDR3 protein: CASSRGSGANVLTF
D gene: TRBD2; clone size: NA; V gene: TRBV11-2; J gene: TRBJ2-3; CDR3 DNA: TGTGCCAGCAGCCTCCAACTAGCGGGAGGGACAGATACGCAGTATTTT; CDR3 protein: CASSLQLAGGTDTQYF
D gene: NA; clone size: NA; V gene: TRBV6-5; J gene: TRBJ1-2; CDR3 DNA: TGTGCCAGCAGTTACTCATTGGGTAGCTATGGCTACACCTTC; CDR3 protein: CASSYSLGSYGYTF
D gene: NA; clone size: NA; V gene: TRBV28; J gene: TRBJ1-2; CDR3 DNA: TGTGCCAGCAGTTTATATAGGAGGGGACAACCCAGGGAGTATGGCTACACCTTC; CDR3 protein: CASSLYRRGQPREYGYTF
D gene: NA; clone size: NA; V gene: TRBV7-6; J gene: TRBJ2-7; CDR3 DNA: TGTGCCAGCAGCTTCAATAGCGGTTCCTACGAGCAGTACTTC; CDR3 protein: CASSFNSGSYEQYF
D gene: NA; clone size: NA; V gene: TRBV5-1; J gene: TRBJ2-2; CDR3 DNA: TGCGCCAGCAGCTGGGCCGAGGGGCGGTTTACGAGCACCGGGGAGCTGTTTTTT; CDR3 protein: CASSWAEGRFTSTGELFF